These 4 T cell receptor beta chains originate from one sample sequenced in a study of control samples from healthy donors and cancer patients. Libraries were prepared by immunoSEQ multiplex PCR; TCRdb keeps only in-frame clonotypes and omits some of them. Of under 100,000 clones detected, 93% appear once; the ten largest clones hold over 1.3%. The source material was blood. These receptors all come from a woman in her 30s in good health.

This clone was found a few times. This chain links TRBV21-1 with TRBJ1-2. TRBV21-1 constitutes a pseudogene. The CDR3 is 12 amino acids. CDR3 region: CASSKGAGGYTF. CDR3 bases: TGTGCCAGCAGCAAAGGTGCGGGTGGCTACACCTTC.

The chain links TRBV12-3 or TRBV12-4 to TRBJ1-2; maybe TRBD1 (6 bases). This CDR3 comprises 13 residues. V was trimmed by 6 bases and J by 3 bases, leaving 11 bases between them. This CDR3 reads CASSSTGYYGYTF. In DNA form, the CDR3 reads TGTGCCAGCAGCTCCACAGGGTACTATGGCTACACCTTC.

This chain connects TRBV27 to TRBJ2-7; no reliable D call. The germline gives CDR1 MNHEY, CDR2 SMNVEV (reference sequence). Trimming took 3 bases from V and 2 from J, leaving 8 bases between them. The CDR3 covers 13 residues. Here the CDR3 reads CASSFSATYEQYF. CDR3 DNA sequence: TGTGCCAGCAGTTTTTCAGCAACCTACGAGCAGTACTTC.

J is TRBJ1-1 and V is TRBV6-1, with D hard to call. From germline, CDR1 is MNHNS and CDR2 SASEGT. V was cut by 1 base and J by 0 bases, with 9 bases left in between. The CDR3 length is 15 residues. This CDR3 is CASSEVRVMNTEAFF. CDR3 sequence (DNA): TGTGCCAGCAGTGAAGTAAGGGTCATGAACACTGAAGCTTTCTTT.